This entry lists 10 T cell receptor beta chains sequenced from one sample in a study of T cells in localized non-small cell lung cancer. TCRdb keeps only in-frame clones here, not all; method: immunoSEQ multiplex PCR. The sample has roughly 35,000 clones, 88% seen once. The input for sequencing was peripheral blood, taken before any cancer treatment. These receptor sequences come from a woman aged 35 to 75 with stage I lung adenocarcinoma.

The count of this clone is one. CDR3 sequence reads: CSVPYNEQFF. In DNA, the CDR3 is TGCAGTGTTCCCTACAATGAGCAGTTCTTC. The chain joins TRBV20-1 to TRBJ2-1; no firm D call. Germline lookup yields CDR1 DFQATT and CDR2 SNEGSKA (reference sequence). The CDR3 runs 10 residues. V was trimmed by 7 bases and J by 2 bases, leaving 3 bases between them.

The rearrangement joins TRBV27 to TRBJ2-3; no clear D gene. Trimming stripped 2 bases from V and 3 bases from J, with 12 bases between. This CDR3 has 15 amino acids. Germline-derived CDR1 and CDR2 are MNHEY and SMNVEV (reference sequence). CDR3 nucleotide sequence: TGTGCCAGCAGTTTAAGTCTAGGGTGGACAGATACGCAGTATTTT. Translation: CASSLSLGWTDTQYF.

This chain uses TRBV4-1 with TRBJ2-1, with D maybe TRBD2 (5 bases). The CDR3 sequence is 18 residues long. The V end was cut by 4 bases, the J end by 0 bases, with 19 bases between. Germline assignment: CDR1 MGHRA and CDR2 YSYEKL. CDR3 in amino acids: CASSRQDFLGSSYNEQFF. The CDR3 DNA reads TGCGCCAGCAGCCGGCAGGACTTTCTTGGGAGCTCCTACAATGAGCAGTTCTTC.

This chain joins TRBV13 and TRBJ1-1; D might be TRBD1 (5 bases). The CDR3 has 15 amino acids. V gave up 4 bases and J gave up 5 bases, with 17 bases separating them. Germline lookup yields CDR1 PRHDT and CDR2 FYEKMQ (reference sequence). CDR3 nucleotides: TGTGCCAGCAGCTCCAGTGGGGCAGTAGGAACTGAAGCTTTCTTT. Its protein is CASSSSGAVGTEAFF.

CDR3: CASSTRWTGGSEAFF. The CDR3 nucleotides are TGTGCCAGTAGCACCCGATGGACAGGGGGATCTGAAGCTTTCTTT. The chain has TRBV19 and TRBJ1-1; 10 nucleotides match TRBD1. The CDR3 loop spans 15 amino acids. The germline V gene encodes CDR1 LNHDA and CDR2 SQIVND (reference sequence). V lost 6 bases and J lost 6; bases outside the gene matches: 10.

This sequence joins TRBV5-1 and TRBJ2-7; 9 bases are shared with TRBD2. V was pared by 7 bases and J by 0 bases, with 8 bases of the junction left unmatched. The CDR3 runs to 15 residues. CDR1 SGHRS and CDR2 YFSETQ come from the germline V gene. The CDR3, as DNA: TGCGCCAGCGGAGCGGGGGGAGCAGGCTCCTACGAGCAGTACTTC. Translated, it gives CASGAGGAGSYEQYF.

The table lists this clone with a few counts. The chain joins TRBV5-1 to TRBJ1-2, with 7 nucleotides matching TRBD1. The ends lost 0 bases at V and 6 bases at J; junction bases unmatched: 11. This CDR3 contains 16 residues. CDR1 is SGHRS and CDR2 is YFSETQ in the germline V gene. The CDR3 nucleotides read TGCGCCAGCAGCTTGGCCGAGGGGGCGAAGTCGAATGGCTACACCTTC. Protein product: CASSLAEGAKSNGYTF.

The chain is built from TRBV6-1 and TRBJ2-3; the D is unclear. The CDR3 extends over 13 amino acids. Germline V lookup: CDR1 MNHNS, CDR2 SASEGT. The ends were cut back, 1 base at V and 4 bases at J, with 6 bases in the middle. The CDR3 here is CASSEVVPDTQYF. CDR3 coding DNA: TGTGCCAGCAGTGAAGTCGTCCCAGATACGCAGTATTTT.

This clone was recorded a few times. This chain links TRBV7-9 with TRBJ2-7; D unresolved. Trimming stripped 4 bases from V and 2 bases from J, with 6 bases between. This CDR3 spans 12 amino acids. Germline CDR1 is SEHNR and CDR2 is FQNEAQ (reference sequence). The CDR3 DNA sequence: TGTGCCAGCAGCTCGAACCCCTACGAGCAGTACTTC. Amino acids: CASSSNPYEQYF. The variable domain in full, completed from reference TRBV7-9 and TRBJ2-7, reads DTGVSQNPRHKITKRGQNVTFRCDPISEHNRLYWYRQTLGQGPEFLTYFQNEAQLEKSRLLSDRFSAERPKGSFSTLEIQRTEQGDSAMYLCASSSNPYEQYFGPGTRLTVT.

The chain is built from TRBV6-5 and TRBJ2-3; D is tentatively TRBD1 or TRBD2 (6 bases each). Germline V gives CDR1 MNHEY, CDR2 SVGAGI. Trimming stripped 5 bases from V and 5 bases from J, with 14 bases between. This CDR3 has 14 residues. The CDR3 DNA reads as TGTGCCAGCAGTCCGGGGGCAGGGGTAGATACGCAGTATTTT. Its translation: CASSPGAGVDTQYF.